This TCR beta chain is drawn from a study of T cell repertoires in cytomegalovirus infection. Across the whole study: Shared public TCR beta signatures pointed to both CMV infection and a matching HLA type.

Germline CDR1 reads MGHRA; CDR2 reads YSYEKL. The V and J ends lost 4 bases and 5 bases, in that order; junction bases with no gene match: 9. There are 15 residues in the CDR3. General study results and limits: Across the ex vivo response, the dominant clonotypes were HLA-C-restricted CMV-specific TCR beta clonotypes.

In its sample, this clonotype was seen a few times. Its antigen is currently unknown. TCRdb passed the reads through MiXCR, listing each CDR3 protein once. The sample lists approximately 470,000 distinct CDR3 sequences; about 44% were seen once. This TCR derives from a human donor in good health (CMV status not recorded). Some clones in this sample may be carry-over from other donors' samples. The chain employs TRBV4-1 and TRBJ1-2; TRBD1 matches 8 bases. The material sequenced was cultured PBMCs, taken from culture after CMV antigen stimulation. CDR3 bases: TGCGCCAGCAGCCCCCCGGGACAGGTTGTTTATGGCTACACCTTC. This sequence encodes CASSPPGQVVYGYTF.